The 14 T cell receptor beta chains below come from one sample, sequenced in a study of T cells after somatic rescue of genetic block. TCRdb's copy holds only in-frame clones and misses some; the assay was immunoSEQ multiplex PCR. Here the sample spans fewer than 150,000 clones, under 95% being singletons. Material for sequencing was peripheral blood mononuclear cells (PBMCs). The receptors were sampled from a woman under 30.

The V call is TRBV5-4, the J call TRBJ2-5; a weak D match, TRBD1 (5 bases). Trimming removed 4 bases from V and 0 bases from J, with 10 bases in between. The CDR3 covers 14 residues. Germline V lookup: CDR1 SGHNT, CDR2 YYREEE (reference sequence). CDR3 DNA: TGTGCCAGCAGCGTAGGGGCAGACCAAGAGACCCAGTACTTC. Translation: CASSVGADQETQYF. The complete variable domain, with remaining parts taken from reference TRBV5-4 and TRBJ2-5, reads ETGVTQSPTHLIKTRGQQVTLRCSSQSGHNTVSWYQQALGQGPQFIFQYYREEENGRGNFPPRFSGLQFPNYSSELNVNALELDDSALYLCASSVGADQETQYFGPGTRLLVL.

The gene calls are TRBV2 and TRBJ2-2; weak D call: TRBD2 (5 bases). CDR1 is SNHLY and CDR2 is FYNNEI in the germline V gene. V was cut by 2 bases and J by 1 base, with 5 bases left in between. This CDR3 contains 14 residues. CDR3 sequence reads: CASSERGNTGELFF. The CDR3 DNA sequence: TGTGCCAGCAGTGAACGGGGGAACACCGGGGAGCTGTTTTTT. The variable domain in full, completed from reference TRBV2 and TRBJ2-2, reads EPEVTQTPSHQVTQMGQEVILRCVPISNHLYFYWYRQILGQKVEFLVSFYNNEISEKSEIFDDQFSVERPDGSNFTLKIRSTKLEDSAMYFCASSERGNTGELFFGEGSRLTVL.

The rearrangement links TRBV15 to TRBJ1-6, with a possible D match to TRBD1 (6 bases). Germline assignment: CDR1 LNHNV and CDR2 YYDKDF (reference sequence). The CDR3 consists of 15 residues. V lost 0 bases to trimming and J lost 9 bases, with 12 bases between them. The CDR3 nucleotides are TGTGCCACCAGCAGAGATGGGACATGGGGTTCACCCCTCCACTTT. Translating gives CATSRDGTWGSPLHF.

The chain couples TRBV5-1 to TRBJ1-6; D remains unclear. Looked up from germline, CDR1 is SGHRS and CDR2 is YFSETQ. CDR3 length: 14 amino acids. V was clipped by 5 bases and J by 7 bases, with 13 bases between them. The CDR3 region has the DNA TGCGCCAGCAGGAGGGAAGGAGACAATTCACCCCTCCACTTT. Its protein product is CASRREGDNSPLHF.

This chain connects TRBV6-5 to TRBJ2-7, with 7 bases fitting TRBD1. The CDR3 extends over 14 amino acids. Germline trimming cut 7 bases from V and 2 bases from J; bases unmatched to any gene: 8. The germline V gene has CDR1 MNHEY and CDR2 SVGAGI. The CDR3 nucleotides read TGTGCCAGCATGCACAGGGGATACACCTACGAGCAGTACTTC. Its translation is CASMHRGYTYEQYF.

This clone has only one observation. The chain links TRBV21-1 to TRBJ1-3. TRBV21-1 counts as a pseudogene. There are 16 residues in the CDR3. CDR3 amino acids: CASSPLGAISGNTIYF. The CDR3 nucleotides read TGTGCCAGCAGCCCCCTCGGAGCTATCTCTGGAAACACCATATATTTT.

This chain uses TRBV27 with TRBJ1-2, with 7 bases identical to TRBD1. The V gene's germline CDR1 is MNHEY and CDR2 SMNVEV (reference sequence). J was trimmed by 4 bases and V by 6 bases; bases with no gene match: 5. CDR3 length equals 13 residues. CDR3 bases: TGTGCCAGCAGAAGTGACAGGGCCTATGGCTACACCTTC. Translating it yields CASRSDRAYGYTF.

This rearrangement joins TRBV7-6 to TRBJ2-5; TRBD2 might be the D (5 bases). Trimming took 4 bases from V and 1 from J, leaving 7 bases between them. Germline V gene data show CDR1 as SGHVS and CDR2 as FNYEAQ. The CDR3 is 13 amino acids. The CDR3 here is CASSSGIQETQYF. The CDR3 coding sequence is TGTGCCAGCAGCTCCGGGATCCAAGAGACCCAGTACTTC.

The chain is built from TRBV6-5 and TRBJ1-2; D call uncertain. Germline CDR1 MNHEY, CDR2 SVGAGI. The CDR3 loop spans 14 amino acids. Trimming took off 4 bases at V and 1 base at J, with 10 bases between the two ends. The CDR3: CASSSTAFNYGYTF. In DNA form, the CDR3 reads TGTGCCAGCAGTTCAACGGCCTTTAACTATGGCTACACCTTC.

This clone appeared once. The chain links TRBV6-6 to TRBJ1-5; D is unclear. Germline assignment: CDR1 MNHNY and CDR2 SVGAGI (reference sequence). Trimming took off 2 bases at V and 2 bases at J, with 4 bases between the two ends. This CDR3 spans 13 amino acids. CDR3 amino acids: CASSYGGNQPQHF. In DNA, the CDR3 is TGTGCCAGCAGTTACGGTGGCAATCAGCCCCAGCATTTT.

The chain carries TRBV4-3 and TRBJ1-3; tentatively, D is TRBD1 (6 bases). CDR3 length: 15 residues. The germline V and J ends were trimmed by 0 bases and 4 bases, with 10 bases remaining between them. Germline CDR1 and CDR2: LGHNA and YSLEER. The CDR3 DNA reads TGCGCCAGCAGCCAAGATCCAGGGGTCGGAAACACCATATATTTT. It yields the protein CASSQDPGVGNTIYF.

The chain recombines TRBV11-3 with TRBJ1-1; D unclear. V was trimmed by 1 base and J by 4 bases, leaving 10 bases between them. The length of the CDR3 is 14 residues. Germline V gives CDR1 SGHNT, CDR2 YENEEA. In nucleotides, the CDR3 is TGTGCCAGCAGCTTAGGGCGCTGGGTCACTGAAGCTTTCTTT. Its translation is CASSLGRWVTEAFF.

CDR3 DNA sequence: TGTGCCAGCAGCAACAGGGAAATCGGGGCCGGGGAGCTGTTTTTT. Encoded protein: CASSNREIGAGELFF. The genes are TRBV7-9 and TRBJ2-2; D might be TRBD1 (6 bases). Germline V lookup: CDR1 SEHNR, CDR2 FQNEAQ (reference sequence). The V end was cut by 5 bases, the J end by 6 bases, with 16 bases between. The CDR3 extends over 15 amino acids.

The CDR3 coding sequence is TGTGCCTGCGCGACAGCGAGACAAGAGACCCAGTACTTC. Its protein product is CACATARQETQYF. V usage is TRBV30 and J usage is TRBJ2-5; D possibly corresponds to TRBD1 (5 bases). Trimming removed 6 bases at V and 2 bases at J, with 13 bases between. The CDR3 runs to 13 residues. Per the germline V gene, CDR1 is GTSNPN and CDR2 is SVGIG (reference sequence).